The 18 T cell receptor beta chains below come from one sample, sequenced in a study of cytomegalovirus exposure and HLA in healthy donors. Amplification used 60 Vbeta primers and 13 Jbeta primers. Data came from immunoSEQ multiplex PCR; TCRdb stores just in-frame clones and leaves some out. The data contain 190,000 or so clones, roughly 80% of them singletons. Sequenced sample: PBMCs. These receptor sequences come from a man aged 50 or older in good health and CMV-seronegative.

The rearrangement uses TRBV5-1 and TRBJ1-4; weak D call: TRBD1 (6 bases). Per the germline V gene, CDR1 is SGHRS and CDR2 is YFSETQ. Trimming removed 6 bases at V and 7 bases at J, with 13 bases between. This CDR3 has 13 amino acids. This CDR3 is CASTRGGGEKLFF. The DNA of the CDR3 is TGCGCCAGCACCCGCGGGGGCGGTGAAAAACTGTTTTTT.

V usage is TRBV7-2 and J usage is TRBJ2-7; the D gene is possibly TRBD2 (6 bases). V was shortened by 5 bases and J by 10 bases, with 15 bases between the two germline ends. This CDR3 region has 12 residues. Germline loops: CDR1 SGHTA, CDR2 FQGNSA. CDR3 protein: CASSHQWGVQYF. For the CDR3, the DNA is TGTGCCAGCAGCCACCAGTGGGGGGTCCAGTACTTC.

V usage is TRBV10-3 and J usage is TRBJ1-5; 7 bases align to TRBD1. The CDR3 spans 15 residues. Germline CDR1 is ENHRY and CDR2 is SYGVKD. With V trimmed by 6 bases and J by 3 bases, 8 bases remained unmatched. The CDR3 nucleotides are TGTGCCATCAGCCCCCGGGACAGACTCAATCAGCCCCAGCATTTT. As protein: CAISPRDRLNQPQHF.

This clone has only a few counts. The chain joins TRBV27 to TRBJ1-4; 7 positions match TRBD1. Unmatched junction bases numbered 14, after V lost 5 bases and J lost 8 bases. The germline CDR1 and CDR2 sequences are MNHEY and SMNVEV (reference sequence). The CDR3 consists of 16 residues. CDR3 DNA: TGTGCCAGCAGTGCCTTTTCGCCAGGGGGTAGGGAAAAACTGTTTTTT. Protein: CASSAFSPGGREKLFF.

As to this clone: This sample also contains other DNA sequences that code for the same CDR3. The V and J genes are TRBV5-1 and TRBJ2-5, with a possible D match to TRBD1 (5 bases). Germline V gene sequence: CDR1 SGHRS, CDR2 YFSETQ. Trimming stripped 5 bases from V and 1 base from J, with 15 bases between. This CDR3 is 15 amino acids long. In DNA, the CDR3 is TGCGCCAGCAGACTTCAAACAGGTACCCAAGAGACCCAGTACTTC. Translation gives CASRLQTGTQETQYF. The entire variable domain, with the rest obtained from reference TRBV5-1 and TRBJ2-5, is as follows: KAGVTQTPRYLIKTRGQQVTLSCSPISGHRSVSWYQQTPGQGLQFLFEYFSETQRNKGNFPGRFSGRQFSNSRSEMNVSTLELGDSALYLCASRLQTGTQETQYFGPGTRLLVL.

Points on this clone: At one end, the junction sequence differs from germline, possibly due to a read error. V usage is TRBV7-9 and J usage is TRBJ2-7; D possibly corresponds to TRBD1 (6 bases). Germline CDR1 reads SEHNR; CDR2 reads FQNEAQ (reference sequence). The CDR3 length is 13 residues. DNA for the CDR3: TGTTCCAGTGGGCAGGGGCAACCCTACGAGCAGTACTTC. This encodes CSSGQGQPYEQYF.

The chain recombines TRBV5-4 with TRBJ1-5, with TRBD1 identical over 10 bases. The germline gives CDR1 SGHNT, CDR2 YYREEE (reference sequence). CDR3 length: 15 amino acids. Trimming cost V 3 bases and J 7 bases; bases outside gene matches: 7. CDR3 in amino acids: CASSWDRGPGQPQHF. The CDR3 DNA sequence: TGTGCCAGCAGCTGGGACAGGGGTCCTGGGCAGCCCCAGCATTTT.

This rearrangement joins TRBV2 to TRBJ1-2; 9 positions match TRBD1. CDR3 length: 15 residues. Per the germline V gene, CDR1 is SNHLY and CDR2 is FYNNEI. J lost 8 bases, V lost 2 bases, and 9 bases had no gene match. The CDR3 DNA is TGTGCCAGCAGTGAAACAACCGGGACAGGGATCGGCTACACCTTC. Translating gives CASSETTGTGIGYTF.

The rearrangement joins TRBV5-1 to TRBJ1-2; D perhaps matches TRBD1 (6 bases). The germline V gene encodes CDR1 SGHRS and CDR2 YFSETQ. Between the trimmed V and J ends, which lost 5 bases and 7 bases, there was a span of 21 bases. CDR3 size: 15 residues. DNA of the CDR3: TGCGCCAGCAGTTCGAACCTGAACAGGGCCGGTGGCTACACCTTC. The encoded protein is CASSSNLNRAGGYTF.

CDR3 region: CASSSGSSYNSPLHF. The CDR3 coding sequence is TGTGCCAGCAGCTCGGGTAGCTCCTATAATTCACCCCTCCACTTT. This chain uses TRBV11-2 with TRBJ1-6; no clear D gene. V lost 4 bases to trimming and J lost 0 bases, with 7 bases between them. There are 15 residues in the CDR3. The germline V gene encodes CDR1 SGHAT and CDR2 FQNNGV.

The chain combines TRBV11-3 with TRBJ1-1; 7 bases match TRBD1. The CDR3 totals 13 residues. Per germline, CDR1 SGHNT and CDR2 YENEEA. V dropped 5 bases and J dropped 4; count of bases not matched to a gene: 4. In DNA form, the CDR3 reads TGTGCCAGCAGCACCAGACAGGGCACTGAAGCTTTCTTT. It specifies CASSTRQGTEAFF.

CDR3 protein: CASSPGQGGSYEQYF. DNA of the CDR3: TGCGCCAGCAGCCCCGGACAGGGCGGCTCCTACGAGCAGTACTTC. The rearrangement joins TRBV5-1 to TRBJ2-7; 8 nucleotides agree with TRBD1. Trimming cost V 4 bases and J 0 bases; bases outside gene matches: 6. This CDR3 has 15 amino acids. Germline V gene data show CDR1 as SGHRS and CDR2 as YFSETQ.

V usage is TRBV19 and J usage is TRBJ2-5; 9 bases are shared with TRBD1. V lost 3 bases, J lost 5 bases, and 4 bases stayed unmatched. This CDR3 contains 14 residues. Germline V CDR1 and CDR2: LNHDA, SQIVND (reference sequence). The CDR3 here is CASSMGQGWETQYF. The CDR3 region has the DNA TGTGCCAGTAGTATGGGACAGGGATGGGAGACCCAGTACTTC.

This clone was recorded once. The genes are TRBV6-5 and TRBJ1-3, with D possibly matching TRBD1 (5 bases). This CDR3 is 15 amino acids long. Germline V lookup: CDR1 MNHEY, CDR2 SVGAGI. Trimming removed 6 bases from V and 0 bases from J, with 12 bases in between. CDR3 DNA: TGTGCCAGCAGGCGGGACGACATCTCTGGAAACACCATATATTTT. Translated, it gives CASRRDDISGNTIYF.

The rearrangement uses TRBV28 and TRBJ1-4; maybe TRBD1 (5 bases). Trimming took 6 bases from V and 4 from J, leaving 12 bases between them. The CDR3 consists of 14 residues. CDR1 and CDR2 from the germline V gene are MDHEN and SYDVKM. CDR3 in DNA: TGTGCCAGCAGCGGGTCGGGGGTTAATGAAAAACTGTTTTTT. As protein: CASSGSGVNEKLFF.

V usage is TRBV7-6 and J usage is TRBJ2-7; D uncertain. The germline V gene has CDR1 SGHVS and CDR2 FNYEAQ. Trimming removed 6 bases from V and 5 bases from J, with 17 bases in between. The CDR3 is made up of 14 amino acids. The CDR3 bases are TGTGCCAGCAGTCGGAGAGTTGTCGGAAACGAGCAGTACTTC. This codes for CASSRRVVGNEQYF.

The chain has TRBV7-9 and TRBJ2-5; no reliable D call. The germline gives CDR1 SEHNR, CDR2 FQNEAQ (reference sequence). The CDR3 runs 11 residues. With 5 bases removed from V and 2 bases from J, the gap between germline ends came to 3 bases. In nucleotides, the CDR3 is TGTGCCAGCAGCCAACAAGAGACCCAGTACTTC. As protein: CASSQQETQYF.

V usage is TRBV12-5 and J usage is TRBJ2-6; a possible D gene is TRBD2 (6 bases). Germline-derived CDR1 and CDR2 are LGHNT and FRNRAP. The CDR3 is 16 residues long. The V end was cut by 5 bases, the J end by 0 bases, with 11 bases between. DNA for the CDR3: TGTGCTAGTGGTCTCCCCGGGGGCTCTGGGGCCAACGTCCTGACTTTC. Residues: CASGLPGGSGANVLTF.